The rows below give T cell receptor beta chains drawn from one sample of a study of persistence of HIV-infected CD4 T cells. These TCRs are of unknown antigen specificity. Clones were read by immunoSEQ multiplex PCR, and TCRdb kept only the in-frame ones, dropping some. In the table there are approximately 19,000 clones, 65% of which are singletons. The sample in question was CD4+ T cells sorted from PBMCs after approximately 20-hour stimulation, obtained from a patient who received antiretroviral therapy. The origin of the receptors is an adult woman with HIV who was CMV-seropositive. CDR3s include the opening cysteine and the closing phenylalanine or tryptophan. D genes are given only for firm matches. Size is omitted from some rows. Given values are once, few, many or a class for expanded clones.

V,J,D,size,DNA,CDR3
TRBV7-6,TRBJ1-1,TRBD1,-,TGTGCCAGCAGCCTTCGACAGGGACTGAACACTGAAGCTTTCTTT,CASSLRQGLNTEAFF
TRBV5-6,TRBJ2-5,-,-,TGTGCCAGCAGCTTTGGGTCAGGGCAGAACCAAGAGACCCAGTACTTC,CASSFGSGQNQETQYF
TRBV15,TRBJ1-5,-,-,TGTGCCACCAGCAGAGATGCGGGGCCCCAGCATTTT,CATSRDAGPQHF
TRBV7-3,TRBJ1-1,-,few,TGTGCCAGCAGCTCCTTTAGGGGTACTGAAGCTTTCTTT,CASSSFRGTEAFF
TRBV2,TRBJ1-1,-,-,TGTGCCAGCAGGTTGGGGGGGAACACTGAAGCTTTCTTT,CASRLGGNTEAFF
TRBV3-1/TRBV3-2,TRBJ2-7,-,-,TGTGCCAGCAGCCCGAACTCAGGGGGGGTCGAGCAGTACTTC,CASSPNSGGVEQYF
TRBV19,TRBJ2-2,TRBD1,-,TGTGCCAGTAGTCCCGGACAGGGGCGCACCGGGGAGCTGTTTTTT,CASSPGQGRTGELFF
TRBV11-3,TRBJ2-1,-,few,TGTGCCAGCAGCTTAGATTTCGCGGGTGAGCAGTTCTTC,CASSLDFAGEQFF
TRBV7-3,TRBJ2-2,TRBD1,-,TGTGCCAGCAGCTCGACAGGGGCAGACACCGGGGAGCTGTTTTTT,CASSSTGADTGELFF
TRBV6-5,TRBJ1-5,-,-,TGTGCCTGCTGGAGGGGGGGGCATCAGCCCCAGCATTTT,CACWRGGHQPQHF
TRBV19,TRBJ2-2,-,once,TGTGCCAGTAGCCTGGACGGGAACACCGGGGAGCTGTTTTTT,CASSLDGNTGELFF
TRBV7-8,TRBJ1-1,-,-,TGTGCCAGCAGCTTAACGGGACAACAGAACACTGAAGCTTTCTTT,CASSLTGQQNTEAFF
TRBV5-1,TRBJ1-2,TRBD1,-,TGCGCCAGCAGCTGGGACAGGGGGAGTTACACCTTC,CASSWDRGSYTF
TRBV4-1,TRBJ1-2,-,-,TGCGCCAGCAGCCAGGATGTAGATGGCTACACCTTC,CASSQDVDGYTF
TRBV11-3,TRBJ1-2,-,medium-sized,TGTGCCAGCAGCTTATATCTCAGGGATAACTATGGCTACACCTTC,CASSLYLRDNYGYTF
TRBV29-1,TRBJ1-6,-,-,TGCAGCGTTTCTTATGCCGGTGCGGCCTTAGGGGATTCACCCCTCCACTTT,CSVSYAGAALGDSPLHF
TRBV14,TRBJ2-2,-,-,TGTGCCAGCAGCCCGTTAGGGGGGCCCGGGGAGCTGTTTTTT,CASSPLGGPGELFF
TRBV19,TRBJ2-2,-,once,TGTGCCAGTAAGGGTGGAGGGGGAACCGGGGAGCTGTTTTTT,CASKGGGGTGELFF
TRBV7-9,TRBJ2-5,TRBD1,-,TGTGCCGGGGACAGGATGGGGACCCAGTACTTC,CAGDRMGTQYF
TRBV5-1,TRBJ2-3,TRBD2,-,TGCGCCAGCCAAAGCGGGGGGGCAGTAGATACGCAGTATTTT,CASQSGGAVDTQYF
TRBV20-1,TRBJ1-4,-,-,TGCAGTGCAGGCCCAAATGAAAAACTGTTTTTT,CSAGPNEKLFF
TRBV7-2,TRBJ2-2,-,-,TGTGCCAGCAGCTCGGTTCCCACCGGGGAGCTGTTTTTT,CASSSVPTGELFF
TRBV6-1,TRBJ1-2,-,once,TGTGCCAGCAGTGAGGGCCGAGCGGGGGGCTACACCTTC,CASSEGRAGGYTF
TRBV25-1,TRBJ1-1,-,-,TGTGCCAGCAGTGCCCGGAAGGGTAAGGGAAACACTGAAGCTTTCTTT,CASSARKGKGNTEAFF
TRBV6-1,TRBJ2-2,-,once,TGTGCCAGCAGTGAAGCGCTAGGAGGGGCCGTCTCCGGGGAGCTGTTTTTT,CASSEALGGAVSGELFF
TRBV18,TRBJ1-1,-,-,TGTGCCAGCTCACCACCGATCGGGGGATACACTGAAGCTTTCTTT,CASSPPIGGYTEAFF
TRBV18,TRBJ1-3,-,-,TGTGCCAGCGCCGACAGCGCCTCTGGAAACACCATATATTTT,CASADSASGNTIYF
TRBV5-1,TRBJ1-2,-,-,TGCGCCAGCAGTCACCCACAGGTTCCTGGCTACACCTTC,CASSHPQVPGYTF
TRBV5-4,TRBJ2-7,-,-,TGTGCCAGCAGCTTTACGGGGGCGGTAACCGAGCAGTACTTC,CASSFTGAVTEQYF
TRBV5-1,TRBJ1-1,-,-,TGCGCCAGCAGCTTGATCCCCTTGAACACTGAAGCTTTCTTT,CASSLIPLNTEAFF
TRBV18,TRBJ2-5,-,-,TGTGCCAGCTCATCGGACGGGTACCAAGAGACCCAGTACTTC,CASSSDGYQETQYF
TRBV19,TRBJ1-2,-,-,TGTGCCAGTAGTATATCGGAACGCGGCTACACCTTC,CASSISERGYTF